The clone carrying this T cell receptor beta chain came up a few times. This record comes from a study of blood T cell repertoires in COVID-19. A COVID-19 case was met by exposed participants within 2 weeks before study entry. This CDR3 comprises 15 residues. V gave up 5 bases and J gave up 2 bases; unmatched junction bases: 7. Germline CDR1 reads PRHDT; CDR2 reads FYEKMQ (reference sequence). Measured with immunoSEQ multiplex PCR; TCRdb has only the in-frame clones, and not every one. The sample lists 130,000 to 150,000 clones, 84% occurring once. The chain uses TRBV13 and TRBJ1-1, with 8 bases aligning to TRBD1. Sample: PBMCs or T cells enriched from blood (not recorded which). This clonotype was obtained from a woman in her fifties or sixties who had been exposed to COVID-19. As DNA, the CDR3 is TGTGCCAGCAGCCGGGGGGACAGGCAAAACACTGAAGCTTTCTTT. It specifies CASSRGDRQNTEAFF.